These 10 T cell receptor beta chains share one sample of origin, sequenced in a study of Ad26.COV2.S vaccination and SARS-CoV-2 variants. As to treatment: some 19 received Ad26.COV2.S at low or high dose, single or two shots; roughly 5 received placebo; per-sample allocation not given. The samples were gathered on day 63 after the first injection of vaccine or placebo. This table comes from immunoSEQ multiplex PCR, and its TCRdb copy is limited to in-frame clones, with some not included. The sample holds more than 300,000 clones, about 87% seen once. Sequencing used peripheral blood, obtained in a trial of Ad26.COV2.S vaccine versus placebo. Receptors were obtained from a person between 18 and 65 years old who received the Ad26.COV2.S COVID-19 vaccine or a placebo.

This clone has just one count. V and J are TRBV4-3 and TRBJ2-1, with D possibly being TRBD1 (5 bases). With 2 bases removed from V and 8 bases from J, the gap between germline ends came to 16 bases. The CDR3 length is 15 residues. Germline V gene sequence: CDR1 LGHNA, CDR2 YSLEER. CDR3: CASSQNARAGDEQFF. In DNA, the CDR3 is TGCGCCAGCAGCCAAAACGCCAGGGCTGGCGATGAGCAGTTCTTC.

The CDR3 protein is CASSYLQARSSYEQYF. CDR3 coding DNA: TGTGCCAGCAGTTACTTGCAGGCCAGGAGCTCCTACGAGCAGTACTTC. This chain connects TRBV6-2 or TRBV6-3 to TRBJ2-7; D gene unclear. The CDR3 is 16 amino acids. Per germline, CDR1 MNHEY and CDR2 SVGEGT. The V end was cut by 1 base, the J end by 0 bases, with 13 bases between.

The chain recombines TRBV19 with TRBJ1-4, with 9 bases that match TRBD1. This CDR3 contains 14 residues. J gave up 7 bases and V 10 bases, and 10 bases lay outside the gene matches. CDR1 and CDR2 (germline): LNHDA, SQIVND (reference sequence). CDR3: CATENRGLGEKLFF. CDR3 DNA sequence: TGTGCCACTGAAAACAGGGGGCTCGGTGAAAAACTGTTTTTT.

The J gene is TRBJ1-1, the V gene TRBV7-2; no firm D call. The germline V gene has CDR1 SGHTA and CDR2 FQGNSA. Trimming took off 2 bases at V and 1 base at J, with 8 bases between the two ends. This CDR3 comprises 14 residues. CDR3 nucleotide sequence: TGTGCCAGCAGCTTATTTTTGGGGAACACTGAAGCTTTCTTT. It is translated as CASSLFLGNTEAFF.

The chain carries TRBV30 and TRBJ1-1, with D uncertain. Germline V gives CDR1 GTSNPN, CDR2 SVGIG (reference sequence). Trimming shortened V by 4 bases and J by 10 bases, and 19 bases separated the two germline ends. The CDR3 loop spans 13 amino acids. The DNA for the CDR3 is TGTGCCTGGACCGGCGGAGGAGGCTTAATAGCTTTCTTT. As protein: CAWTGGGGLIAFF.

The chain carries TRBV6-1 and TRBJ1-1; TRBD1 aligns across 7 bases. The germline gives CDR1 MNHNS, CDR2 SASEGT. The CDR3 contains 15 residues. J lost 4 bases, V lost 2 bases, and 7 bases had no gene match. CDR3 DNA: TGTGCCAGCAGTGAATTGACAGGGTCCGGCACTGAAGCTTTCTTT. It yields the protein CASSELTGSGTEAFF.

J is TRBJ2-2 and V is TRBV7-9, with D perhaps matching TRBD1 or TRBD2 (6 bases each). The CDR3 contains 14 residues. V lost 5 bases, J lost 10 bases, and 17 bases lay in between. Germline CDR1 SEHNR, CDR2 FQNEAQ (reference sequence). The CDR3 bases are TGTGCCAGCAGCCCCGACGGGGGCTTTTTGGAGCTGTTTTTT. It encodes CASSPDGGFLELFF.

The CDR3 nucleotides read TGTGCCAGCAGTCCAGGGGAGGGGCCAGATACGCAGTATTTT. Translated, it gives CASSPGEGPDTQYF. The chain carries TRBV28 and TRBJ2-3, with a weak D call TRBD2 (7 bases). Germline CDR1 reads MDHEN; CDR2 reads SYDVKM. The length of the CDR3 is 14 residues. Trimming took 5 bases from V and 4 from J, leaving 13 bases between them.

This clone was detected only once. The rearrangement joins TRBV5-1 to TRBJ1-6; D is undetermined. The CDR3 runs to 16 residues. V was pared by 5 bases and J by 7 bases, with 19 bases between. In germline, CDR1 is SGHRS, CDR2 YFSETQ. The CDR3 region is CASSISDPTGNSPLHF. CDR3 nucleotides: TGCGCCAGCAGTATATCCGACCCTACCGGGAATTCACCCCTCCACTTT.

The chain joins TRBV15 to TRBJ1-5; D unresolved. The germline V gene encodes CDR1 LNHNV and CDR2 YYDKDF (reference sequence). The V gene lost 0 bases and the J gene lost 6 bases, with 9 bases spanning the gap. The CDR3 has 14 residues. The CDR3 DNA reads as TGTGCCACCAGCAGAGAAGGTGGGAGTCAGCCCCAGCATTTT. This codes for CATSREGGSQPQHF.